This entry is about one TCR beta chain. Its cognate antigen is unknown. The sample belongs to a study of T cell repertoires in cytomegalovirus infection. Study overall: Recently identified HLA-C-restricted CMV epitopes and well-studied HLA-B-restricted CMV epitopes were used by the study. Public TCR beta signatures were indicative of both CMV infection and a matching HLA type. Findings of the study overall: Carriers of CMV plus the relevant HLA were identified by cumulative public TCR beta family frequency. Clonotypes of TCR beta that were HLA-C-restricted and CMV-specific dominated the ex vivo response.

MiXCR was run by TCRdb on the reads, yielding one entry per CDR3 protein. The table includes about half a million distinct CDR3 sequences, more than 40% detected once. V trimming: 5 bases; J trimming: 2 bases; junction bases outside the gene matches: 7. Germline-derived CDR1 and CDR2 are SGHVS and FNYEAQ. The CDR3 covers 16 residues. The chain joins TRBV7-6 to TRBJ2-5, with 11 positions matching TRBD2. This TCR was sampled from a human donor in good health (CMV status not recorded). Some clones in this sample may be carry-over from other donors' samples. The input for sequencing was cultured PBMCs, taken from culture after CMV antigen stimulation. CDR3 nucleotide sequence: TGTGCCAGCAGCCCCCTGGGACTAGCGGATCAAGAGACCCAGTACTTC. Amino acid sequence: CASSPLGLADQETQYF.